This T cell receptor (beta chain) is from a study of shared clonotypes between healthy human individuals. The study's findings and limits: Naive subsets tended to show greater estimated richness than memory subsets. Among donors, clonotype sharing was expected to be affected by sequencing depth.

Points on this clone: The antigen remains unidentified.

TCRdb keeps only in-frame clones here, not all; method: immunoSEQ multiplex PCR. The profile covers 2 million to 2.5 million clones, with 90% to 96% appearing a single time and approximately 0.13% taken by the ten largest. The source material was naive CD4+ T cells sorted from blood. Subset described: CD45RA+ positively selected. The TCR sequence derives from a man aged 18 to 29 in good health.

The CDR3 region is CASSALAGTESYEQYF. CDR3 coding DNA: TGCGCCAGCAGCGCACTTGCCGGGACAGAATCCTACGAGCAGTACTTC. The chain employs TRBV5-1 and TRBJ2-7; TRBD1 matches 7 bases. CDR1 and CDR2 (germline): SGHRS, YFSETQ. This CDR3 is 16 amino acids long. After removal of 4 bases from V and 1 base from J, the junction contained 11 bases not matched to a gene.